This TCR beta chain originates from a study of early T cells in non-severe SARS-CoV-2 infection. TCRdb re-analysed the 5' RACE reads in MiXCR, keeping a single row per CDR3 protein. Of 55,000 to 70,000 distinct CDR3 sequences listed, 12% were seen once; the top ten hold approximately 1.6%. The CDR3 is 9 amino acids. Trimming pared 6 bases from V and 10 bases from J, leaving 6 bases between. Germline-derived CDR1 and CDR2 are MNHNS and SASEGT. This TCR was sampled from an adult who was a healthcare worker with PCR-confirmed SARS-CoV-2 infection or an uninfected control (not recorded which). The rearrangement uses TRBV6-1 and TRBJ1-1; D not resolved. Source material: whole blood. The CDR3, as DNA: TGTGCCAGCAGCGACGGAGCTTTCTTT. Its translation is CASSDGAFF.